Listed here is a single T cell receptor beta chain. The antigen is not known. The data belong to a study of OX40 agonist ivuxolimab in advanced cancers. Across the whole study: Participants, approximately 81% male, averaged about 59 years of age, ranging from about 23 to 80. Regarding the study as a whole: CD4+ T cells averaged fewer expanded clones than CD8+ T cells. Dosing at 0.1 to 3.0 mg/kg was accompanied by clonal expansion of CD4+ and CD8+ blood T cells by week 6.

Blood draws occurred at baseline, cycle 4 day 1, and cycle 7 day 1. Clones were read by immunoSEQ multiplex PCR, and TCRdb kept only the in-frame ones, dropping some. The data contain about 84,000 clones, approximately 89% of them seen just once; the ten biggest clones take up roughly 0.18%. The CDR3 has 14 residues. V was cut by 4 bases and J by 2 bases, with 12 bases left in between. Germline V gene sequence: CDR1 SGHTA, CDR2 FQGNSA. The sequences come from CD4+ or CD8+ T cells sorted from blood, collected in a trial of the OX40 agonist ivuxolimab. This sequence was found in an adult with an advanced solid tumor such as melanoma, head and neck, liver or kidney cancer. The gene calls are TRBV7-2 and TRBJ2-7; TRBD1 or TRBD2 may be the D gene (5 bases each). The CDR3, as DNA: TGTGCCAGCAGCTATTCCCGGGGCCCCTACGAGCAGTACTTC. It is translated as CASSYSRGPYEQYF.